Below are 28 T cell receptor beta chains sequenced from a single sample in a study of human T cells and chemical hapten exposure. One entry per CDR3 protein results from TCRdb running MiXCR on the RACE reads. Of around 340,000 distinct CDR3 sequences detected, approximately 6.3% appear once; the ten largest clones hold roughly 7.9%. Regarding time point: patch test 1, 2 weeks after DPC sensitization. Indicated treatment: therapeutic diphenylcyclopropenone sensitization with weekly scalp DPC. The sequencing here drew on whole blood, taken in connection with sensitization to the hapten diphenylcyclopropenone (DPC). Receptor source: a woman under 30 with alopecia areata. Some clones in this sample may be carry-over from other donors' samples.

This clonotype was seen a few times. The V and J genes are TRBV6-5 and TRBJ1-1, with 9 bases fitting TRBD1. This CDR3 comprises 14 residues. The V segment lost 2 bases and the J segment 5 bases; nucleotides outside the gene matches: 3. Germline V gene sequence: CDR1 MNHEY, CDR2 SVGAGI. DNA for the CDR3: TGTGCCAGCAGTTACACCGACAGGGGGACTGAAGCTTTCTTT. It encodes CASSYTDRGTEAFF.

This clonotype occurred a few times. The chain recombines TRBV11-2 with TRBJ1-3; D gene ambiguous. CDR1 SGHAT and CDR2 FQNNGV come from the germline V gene. V shed 5 bases and J shed 1 base, with 15 bases lying between them. CDR3 length: 16 residues. CDR3 loop: CASSDHSPTSGNTIYF. The DNA of the CDR3 is TGTGCCAGCAGCGATCACAGCCCCACTTCTGGAAACACCATATATTTT.

This clonotype was counted a few times. The CDR3 nucleotides read TGTGCCAGCAGCTATCGACTAGCGGGGGTAAATGAGCAGTTCTTC. Amino acids: CASSYRLAGVNEQFF. The chain carries TRBV13 and TRBJ2-1; 12 nucleotides line up with TRBD2. V lost 4 bases, J lost 7 bases, and 5 bases stayed unmatched. CDR1 is PRHDT and CDR2 is FYEKMQ in the germline V gene (reference sequence). This CDR3 has 15 residues.

This clonotype was seen a few times. V is TRBV21-1 and J is TRBJ2-5; the table gives TRBD2 as D, unverified against the DNA. TRBV21-1 is deemed a pseudogene. This CDR3 contains 16 residues. DNA of the CDR3: TGTGCCAGCAGCAAACTAGCGGGGGGCCTACAAGAGACCCAGTACTTC. Its translation: CASSKLAGGLQETQYF.

Ten or more counts support this clonotype. The chain combines TRBV24-1 with TRBJ1-5; D ambiguous. Trimming shortened V by 5 bases and J by 7 bases, and 11 bases separated the two germline ends. The CDR3 is 13 residues long. Per the germline V gene, CDR1 is KGHDR and CDR2 is SFDVKD. CDR3 bases: TGTGCCACCAGTGGGGCAAGCTGGCAGCCCCAGCATTTT. This codes for CATSGASWQPQHF.

This clonotype showed up just a few times. The rearrangement links TRBV15 to TRBJ2-7; D ambiguous. Germline V gene lookup returns CDR1 LNHNV and CDR2 YYDKDF (reference sequence). The CDR3 length is 14 residues. V was cut by 1 base and J by 3 bases, with 10 bases left in between. The CDR3 region is CATSRGDQNYEQYF. CDR3 nucleotide sequence: TGTGCCACCAGCAGAGGCGATCAGAACTACGAGCAGTACTTC.

The sample holds a few counts of this clonotype. The chain is built from TRBV7-8 and TRBJ1-6; D possibly corresponds to TRBD1 (5 bases). This CDR3 contains 18 residues. V gave up 3 bases and J gave up 4 bases, with 19 bases separating them. CDR1 and CDR2 (germline): SGHVS, FQNEAQ. CDR3 residues: CASSLPSSGGVYNSPLHF. The CDR3 DNA reads as TGTGCCAGCAGCTTGCCTTCAAGCGGGGGTGTTTATAATTCACCCCTCCACTTT.

The chain joins TRBV4-3 to TRBJ1-6; weak D call: TRBD1 (5 bases). This CDR3 has 15 amino acids. V lost 0 bases and J lost 8, with 11 bases in between. Germline values: CDR1 LGHNA, CDR2 YSLEER. CDR3 amino acids: CASSQDGASDSPLHF. The CDR3 DNA reads as TGCGCCAGCAGCCAAGATGGGGCATCGGATTCACCCCTCCACTTT.

This clonotype was detected ten times or more. The V call is TRBV5-1, the J call TRBJ2-3; D gene unclear. Germline V CDR1 and CDR2: SGHRS, YFSETQ. V was clipped by 5 bases and J by 2 bases, with 9 bases between them. CDR3 size: 13 residues. The CDR3 is CASRSDSTDTQYF. The CDR3 region has the DNA TGCGCCAGCAGGTCAGATTCCACAGATACGCAGTATTTT. The full variable domain, completed using reference TRBV5-1 and TRBJ2-3, is KAGVTQTPRYLIKTRGQQVTLSCSPISGHRSVSWYQQTPGQGLQFLFEYFSETQRNKGNFPGRFSGRQFSNSRSEMNVSTLELGDSALYLCASRSDSTDTQYFGPGTRLTVL.

J is TRBJ1-1 and V is TRBV6-6, with 8 bases identical to TRBD1. V shed 4 bases, J shed 5 bases, and the junction held 9 bases outside the gene matches. Germline CDR1 is MNHNY and CDR2 is SVGAGI (reference sequence). The CDR3 runs to 15 residues. The CDR3 protein is CASSSGQGIVTEAFF. CDR3 DNA: TGTGCCAGCAGTTCCGGACAGGGAATAGTTACTGAAGCTTTCTTT.

This clonotype was picked up a small number of times. The rearrangement links TRBV10-3 to TRBJ1-2, with D hard to call. This CDR3 spans 12 amino acids. Trimming pared 3 bases from V and 6 bases from J, leaving 8 bases between. The germline V gene has CDR1 ENHRY and CDR2 SYGVKD. This chain's CDR3 is CAISDSPDGYTF. The CDR3 bases are TGTGCCATCAGTGATTCTCCAGATGGCTACACCTTC.

This clonotype occurred a few times. The chain is built from TRBV7-2 and TRBJ2-7; 11 positions match TRBD1. Germline CDR1 and CDR2: SGHTA and FQGNSA. This CDR3 contains 16 residues. Germline trimming cut 3 bases from V and 5 bases from J; bases unmatched to any gene: 9. The CDR3 DNA is TGTGCCAGCAGCTTCGTTTCACCGGGACAGGGGGACGAGCAGTACTTC. It yields the protein CASSFVSPGQGDEQYF.

This clonotype was counted at least ten times. This chain uses TRBV7-2 with TRBJ1-1; the D gene is possibly TRBD1 (6 bases). The CDR3 totals 13 residues. V lost 10 bases and J lost 1, with 13 bases in between. Germline CDR1 reads SGHTA; CDR2 reads FQGNSA. CDR3 nucleotides: TGTGCCATCACAGGGAGGCCGAACACTGAAGCTTTCTTT. This gives the protein CAITGRPNTEAFF.

The chain has TRBV7-9 and TRBJ1-1; 7 bases are shared with TRBD1. V lost 4 bases and J lost 7; bases outside the gene matches: 9. From germline, CDR1 is SEHNR and CDR2 FQNEAQ (reference sequence). This CDR3 is 14 amino acids long. The CDR3 nucleotides read TGTGCCAGCAGCTCGAAACAGGGGTTGGGTGAAGCTTTCTTT. Protein: CASSSKQGLGEAFF.

The chain employs TRBV28 and TRBJ1-5; possibly TRBD1 for D (6 bases). Germline CDR1 is MDHEN and CDR2 is SYDVKM. The CDR3 has 14 amino acids. V was shortened by 5 bases and J by 7 bases, with 15 bases between the two germline ends. CDR3 sequence: CASSAQGWEQPQHF. For the CDR3, the DNA is TGTGCCAGCAGTGCACAGGGCTGGGAGCAGCCCCAGCATTTT. Variable domain in full (rest from reference TRBV28 and TRBJ1-5): DVKVTQSSRYLVKRTGEKVFLECVQDMDHENMFWYRQDPGLGLRLIYFSYDVKMKEKGDIPEGYSVSREKKERFSLILESASTNQTSMYLCASSAQGWEQPQHFGDGTRLSIL.

The J gene is TRBJ2-1, the V gene TRBV4-1, with 11 bases lining up with TRBD2. CDR1 MGHRA and CDR2 YSYEKL come from the germline V gene. This CDR3 is built from 18 residues. V was clipped by 3 bases and J by 5 bases; unmatched bases: 12. The CDR3 spells CASSHIPVVAGGHNEQFF. Written as DNA, the CDR3 is TGCGCCAGCAGCCATATCCCAGTAGTAGCGGGGGGGCACAATGAGCAGTTCTTC.

This clonotype was counted only a few times. One junction end disagrees with the germline gene, perhaps due to a read error. The chain combines TRBV7-7 with TRBJ2-5; weak D call: TRBD1 (5 bases). This CDR3 has 15 residues. In germline, CDR1 is SSHAT, CDR2 FNYEAQ (reference sequence). CDR3 coding DNA: TGTGCTAGCAGCTTAGGGGTTCGGCGGCAAGAGACCCAGTACTTC. It codes for CASSLGVRRQETQYF. Drawing the rest from reference TRBV7-7 and TRBJ2-5, the complete variable domain is GAGVSQSPRYKVTKRGQDVTLRCDPISSHATLYWYQQALGQGPEFLTYFNYEAQPDKSGLPSDRFSAERPEGSISTLTIQRTEQRDSAMYRCASSLGVRRQETQYFGPGTRLLVL.

The chain is built from TRBV28 and TRBJ1-5; D might be TRBD1 (5 bases). The CDR3 has 15 residues. V was clipped by 2 bases and J by 1 base, with 9 bases between them. Germline V CDR1 and CDR2: MDHEN, SYDVKM. The CDR3 DNA reads as TGTGCCAGCAGTTTACTCCAGGGCAGCAATCAGCCCCAGCATTTT. Translation gives CASSLLQGSNQPQHF.

This clonotype showed up many times. The chain combines TRBV10-3 with TRBJ1-3; no reliable D call. V lost 10 bases, J lost 0 bases, and 13 bases lay in between. Germline V lookup: CDR1 ENHRY, CDR2 SYGVKD. This CDR3 region has 14 residues. CDR3 in amino acids: CATTYDFSGNTIYF. In DNA, the CDR3 is TGTGCCACCACCTATGATTTCTCTGGAAACACCATATATTTT.

About this clonotype itself: Compared with germline, one end of the junction differs, possibly owing to a read error. The V and J genes are TRBV4-2 and TRBJ2-1; the D gene is possibly TRBD2 (6 bases). The germline V gene encodes CDR1 LGHNA and CDR2 YNFKEQ. This CDR3 spans 15 amino acids. The CDR3 is CASSQDRLALNEQLF. The CDR3 DNA follows: TGTGCCAGCAGCCAAGATCGCCTAGCGCTCAATGAGCAGCTCTTC.

V is TRBV6-2 or TRBV6-3 and J is TRBJ2-7; D is ambiguous. V was clipped by 3 bases and J by 4 bases, with 22 bases between them. Germline V gene data show CDR1 as MNHEY and CDR2 as SVGEGT. The CDR3 is made up of 17 amino acids. CDR3 loop: CASSYDSVVGYGYEQYF. CDR3 bases: TGTGCCAGCAGTTATGACTCGGTGGTCGGCTATGGGTACGAGCAGTACTTC.

This chain uses TRBV7-9 with TRBJ1-1; the D is unclear. The CDR3 totals 12 residues. Germline lookup yields CDR1 SEHNR and CDR2 FQNEAQ (reference sequence). The V end was cut by 5 bases, the J end by 6 bases, with 10 bases between. The CDR3 loop reads CASSPTVSEAFF. The CDR3 DNA follows: TGTGCCAGCAGCCCGACCGTTTCTGAAGCTTTCTTT.

The chain joins TRBV7-2 to TRBJ1-5; 10 bases fit TRBD1. Trimming at V came to 5 bases and at J to 3 bases, leaving 10 bases not matched to a gene. Germline values: CDR1 SGHTA, CDR2 FQGNSA. This CDR3 has 17 residues. DNA for the CDR3: TGTGCCAGCAGCGGAGGAGGACAGGGGGGAATCAATCAGCCCCAGCATTTT. Protein product: CASSGGGQGGINQPQHF.

This clonotype was observed many times. The V gene is TRBV28, the J gene TRBJ2-5; no clear D gene. The CDR3 runs to 13 residues. In germline, CDR1 is MDHEN, CDR2 SYDVKM. Trimming pared 2 bases from V and 1 base from J, leaving 5 bases between. Written as DNA, the CDR3 is TGTGCCAGCAGTTTAAGACCCCAAGAGACCCAGTACTTC. Protein product: CASSLRPQETQYF. The variable domain in full, completed from reference TRBV28 and TRBJ2-5, reads DVKVTQSSRYLVKRTGEKVFLECVQDMDHENMFWYRQDPGLGLRLIYFSYDVKMKEKGDIPEGYSVSREKKERFSLILESASTNQTSMYLCASSLRPQETQYFGPGTRLLVL.

Many counts were recorded for this clonotype. V gene TRBV14 combines with J gene TRBJ1-2, with D perhaps TRBD1 (5 bases). This CDR3 contains 13 residues. Germline values: CDR1 SGHDN, CDR2 FVKESK. V was cut by 2 bases and J by 5 bases, with 9 bases left in between. The CDR3 here is CASSQWQGYGYTF. The CDR3 region has the DNA TGTGCCAGCAGCCAATGGCAGGGATATGGCTACACCTTC.

This clonotype occurred a few times. The chain combines TRBV7-6 with TRBJ1-1; D uncertain. The germline V gene has CDR1 SGHVS and CDR2 FNYEAQ. The CDR3 consists of 13 residues. V dropped 6 bases and J dropped 3 bases, with 11 bases sitting between them. CDR3 DNA: TGTGCCAGCAGTACCTCACCCGACACTGAAGCTTTCTTT. Translated: CASSTSPDTEAFF.

In its sample, this clonotype was seen many times. CDR3 in amino acids: CAISETSGGTDTQYF. CDR3 DNA sequence: TGTGCCATCAGTGAAACTAGCGGGGGGACAGATACGCAGTATTTT. The genes are TRBV10-3 and TRBJ2-3, with 12 bases matching TRBD2. Per the germline V gene, CDR1 is ENHRY and CDR2 is SYGVKD. J gave up 3 bases and V 3 bases, and 1 base lay outside the gene matches. The CDR3 contains 15 residues.

Only a few counts were recorded for this clonotype. V is TRBV14 and J is TRBJ1-6, with 7 positions matching TRBD1. The CDR3 loop spans 16 amino acids. Germline values: CDR1 SGHDN, CDR2 FVKESK. V gave up 3 bases and J gave up 6 bases; unmatched junction bases: 8. As DNA, the CDR3 is TGTGCCAGCAGCCACCGGCCGACAGGGTCTAATTCACCCCTCCACTTT. It encodes CASSHRPTGSNSPLHF.